The text below deals with one T cell receptor beta chain. The antigen is undetermined. The entry originates in a study of cytomegalovirus exposure and HLA in healthy donors. Whole-study findings and limits: Several of the most significant clusters appeared, in a later analysis, to be linked to common viral pathogens. Among immune exposure information, only CMV serostatus was available.

Trimming removed 6 bases from V and 9 bases from J, with 15 bases in between. Germline lookup yields CDR1 MNHNS and CDR2 SASEGT. CDR3 length: 12 residues. Amplification used 60 Vbeta primers and 13 Jbeta primers. Here immunoSEQ multiplex PCR was the method, and the copy in TCRdb shows in-frame clones only, minus some. This table has approximately 32,000 clones, around 76% appearing once. The chain has TRBV6-1 and TRBJ2-7; maybe TRBD2 (5 bases). This receptor was obtained from a woman aged 25 to 45 in good health and CMV-seropositive. The sequenced material came from PBMCs. CDR3 nucleotide sequence: TGTGCCAGCAGGATATCGGAGGAAAGGCAGTACTTC. Its translation is CASRISEERQYF.